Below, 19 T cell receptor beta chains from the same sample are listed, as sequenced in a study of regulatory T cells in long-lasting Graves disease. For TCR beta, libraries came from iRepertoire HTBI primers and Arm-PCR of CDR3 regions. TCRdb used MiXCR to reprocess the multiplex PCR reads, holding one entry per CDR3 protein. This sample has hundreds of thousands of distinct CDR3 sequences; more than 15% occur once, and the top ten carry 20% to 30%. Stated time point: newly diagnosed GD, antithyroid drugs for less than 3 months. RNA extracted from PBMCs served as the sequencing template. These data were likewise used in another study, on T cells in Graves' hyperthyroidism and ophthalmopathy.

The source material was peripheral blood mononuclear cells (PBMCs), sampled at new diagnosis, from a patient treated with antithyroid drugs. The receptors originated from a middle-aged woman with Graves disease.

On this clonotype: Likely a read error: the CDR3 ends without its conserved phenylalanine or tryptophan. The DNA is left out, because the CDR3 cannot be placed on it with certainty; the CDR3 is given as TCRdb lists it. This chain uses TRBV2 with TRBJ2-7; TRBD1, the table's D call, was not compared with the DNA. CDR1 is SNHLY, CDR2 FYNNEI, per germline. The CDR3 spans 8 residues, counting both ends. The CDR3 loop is CASSPRDA.

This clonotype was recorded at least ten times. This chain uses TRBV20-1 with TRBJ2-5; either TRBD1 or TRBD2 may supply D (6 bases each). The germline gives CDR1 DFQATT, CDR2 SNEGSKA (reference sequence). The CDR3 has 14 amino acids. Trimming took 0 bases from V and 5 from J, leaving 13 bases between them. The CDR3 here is CSAREGGWGETQYF. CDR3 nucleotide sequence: TGCAGTGCTAGAGAGGGGGGCTGGGGGGAGACCCAGTACTTC.

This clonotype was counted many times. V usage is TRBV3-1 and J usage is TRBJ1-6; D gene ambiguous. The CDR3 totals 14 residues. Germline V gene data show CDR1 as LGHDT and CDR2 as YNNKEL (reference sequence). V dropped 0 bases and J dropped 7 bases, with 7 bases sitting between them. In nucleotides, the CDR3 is TGTGCCAGCAGCCAAGATATTGTCAATTCACCCCTCCACTTT. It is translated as CASSQDIVNSPLHF.

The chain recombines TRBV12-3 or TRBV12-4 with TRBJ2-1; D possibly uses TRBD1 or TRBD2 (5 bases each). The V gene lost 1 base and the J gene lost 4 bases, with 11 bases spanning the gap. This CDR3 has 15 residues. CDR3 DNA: TGTGCCAGCAGTTTAGTAGGGACGCCTTACAATGAGCAGTTCTTC. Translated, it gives CASSLVGTPYNEQFF.

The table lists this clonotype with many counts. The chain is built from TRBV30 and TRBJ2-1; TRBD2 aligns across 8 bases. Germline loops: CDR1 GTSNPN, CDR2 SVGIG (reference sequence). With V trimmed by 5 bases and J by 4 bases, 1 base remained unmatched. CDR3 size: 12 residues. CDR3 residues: CAWRGGYNEQFF. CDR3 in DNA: TGTGCCTGGCGGGGGGGATACAATGAGCAGTTCTTC.

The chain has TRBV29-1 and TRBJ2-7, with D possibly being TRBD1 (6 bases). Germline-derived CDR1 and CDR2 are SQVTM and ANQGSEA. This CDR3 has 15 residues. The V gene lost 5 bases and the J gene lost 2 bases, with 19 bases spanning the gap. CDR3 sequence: CSVTRTVGQTYEQYF. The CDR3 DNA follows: TGCAGCGTTACAAGGACAGTAGGTCAAACCTACGAGCAGTACTTC.

DNA for the CDR3: TGCAGTGCTGCTCAGGGTGACACTGAAGCTTTCTTT. Amino acid sequence: CSAAQGDTEAFF. The rearrangement links TRBV20-1 to TRBJ1-1, with D possibly TRBD1 on 5 matching bases. This CDR3 is 12 amino acids long. The germline gives CDR1 DFQATT, CDR2 SNEGSKA (reference sequence). Trimming removed 5 bases from V and 3 bases from J, with 10 bases in between.

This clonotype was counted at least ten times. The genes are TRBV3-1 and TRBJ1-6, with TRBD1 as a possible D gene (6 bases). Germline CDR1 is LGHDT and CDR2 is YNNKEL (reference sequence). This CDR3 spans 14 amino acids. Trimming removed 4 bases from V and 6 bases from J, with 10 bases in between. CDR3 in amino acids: CASSPGTPNSPLHF. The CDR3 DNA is TGTGCCAGCAGCCCAGGGACACCTAATTCACCCCTCCACTTT.

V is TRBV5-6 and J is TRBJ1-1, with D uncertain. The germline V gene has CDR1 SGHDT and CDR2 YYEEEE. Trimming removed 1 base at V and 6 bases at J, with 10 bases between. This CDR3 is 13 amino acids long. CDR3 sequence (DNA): TGTGCCAGCAGCTTGTCTCTGTACCCTGAAGCTTTCTTT. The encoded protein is CASSLSLYPEAFF.

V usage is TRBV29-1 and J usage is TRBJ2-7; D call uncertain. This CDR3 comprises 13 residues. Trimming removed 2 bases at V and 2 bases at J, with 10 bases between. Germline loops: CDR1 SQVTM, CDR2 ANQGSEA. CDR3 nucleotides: TGCAGCGTTGAAAGGGATTACCCCTACGAGCAGTACTTC. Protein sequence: CSVERDYPYEQYF.

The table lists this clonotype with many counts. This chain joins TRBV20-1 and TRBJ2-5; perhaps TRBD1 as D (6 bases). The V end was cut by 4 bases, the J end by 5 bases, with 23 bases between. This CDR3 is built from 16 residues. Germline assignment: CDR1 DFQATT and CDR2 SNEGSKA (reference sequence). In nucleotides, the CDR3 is TGCAGTGCTACCGATAAACAGGGAATTTCGTTTGAGACCCAGTACTTC. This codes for CSATDKQGISFETQYF.

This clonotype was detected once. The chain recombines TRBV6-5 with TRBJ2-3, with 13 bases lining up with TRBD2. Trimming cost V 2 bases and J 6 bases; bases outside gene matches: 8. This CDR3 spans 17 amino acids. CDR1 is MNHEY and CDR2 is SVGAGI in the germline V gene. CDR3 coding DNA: TGTGCCAGCAGTTACGGCACTAGCGGGGGGGCCGCTGATACGCAGTATTTT. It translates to CASSYGTSGGAADTQYF.

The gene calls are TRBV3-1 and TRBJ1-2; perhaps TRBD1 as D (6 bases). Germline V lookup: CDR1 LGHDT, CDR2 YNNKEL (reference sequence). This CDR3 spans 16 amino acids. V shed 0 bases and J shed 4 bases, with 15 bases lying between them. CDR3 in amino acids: CASSQEYGRGPYGYTF. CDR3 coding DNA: TGTGCCAGCAGCCAAGAGTACGGCAGGGGACCCTATGGCTACACCTTC.

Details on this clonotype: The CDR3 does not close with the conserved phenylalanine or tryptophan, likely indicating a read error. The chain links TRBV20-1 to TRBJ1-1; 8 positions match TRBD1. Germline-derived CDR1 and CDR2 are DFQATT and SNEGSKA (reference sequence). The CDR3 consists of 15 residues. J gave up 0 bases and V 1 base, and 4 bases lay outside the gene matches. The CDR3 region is CSARGTGSLNTEAFL. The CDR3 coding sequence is TGCAGTGCTAGAGGGACAGGGAGTTTGAACACTGAAGCTTTCCTT.

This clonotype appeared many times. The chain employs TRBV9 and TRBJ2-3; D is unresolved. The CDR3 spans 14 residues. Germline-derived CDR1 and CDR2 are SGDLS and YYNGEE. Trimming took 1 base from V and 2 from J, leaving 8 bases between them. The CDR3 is CASSVSGYTDTQYF. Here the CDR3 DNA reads TGTGCCAGCAGCGTAAGTGGCTACACAGATACGCAGTATTTT. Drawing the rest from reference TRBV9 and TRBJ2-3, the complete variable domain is DSGVTQTPKHLITATGQRVTLRCSPRSGDLSVYWYQQSLDQGLQFLIQYYNGEERAKGNILERFSAQQFPDLHSELNLSSLELGDSALYFCASSVSGYTDTQYFGPGTRLTVL.

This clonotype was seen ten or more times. CDR3 in DNA: TGTGCCAGCAGTTACTTAAGGGGACAGGGGACCTTCAGTTTGGGTTCACCCCTCCACTTT. Amino acid sequence: CASSYLRGQGTFSLGSPLHF. The chain is built from TRBV6-2 or TRBV6-3 and TRBJ1-6; 10 bases agree with TRBD1. Per the germline V gene, CDR1 is MNHEY and CDR2 is SVGEGT. V shed 1 base and J 9 bases; nucleotides not matched to a gene: 18. The CDR3 runs 20 residues.

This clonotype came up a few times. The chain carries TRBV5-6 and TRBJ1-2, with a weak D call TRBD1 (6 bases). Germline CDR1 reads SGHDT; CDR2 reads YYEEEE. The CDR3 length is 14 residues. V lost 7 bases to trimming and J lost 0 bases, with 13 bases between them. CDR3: CASGGDKTNYGYTF. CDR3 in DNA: TGTGCCAGCGGGGGGGACAAAACTAACTATGGCTACACCTTC.

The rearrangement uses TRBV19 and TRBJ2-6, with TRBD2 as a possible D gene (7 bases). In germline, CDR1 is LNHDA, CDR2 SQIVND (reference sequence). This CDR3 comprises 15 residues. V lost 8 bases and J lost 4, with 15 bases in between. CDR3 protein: CASGEGEAGANVLTF. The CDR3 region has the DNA TGTGCCAGTGGGGAGGGGGAAGCCGGGGCCAACGTCCTGACTTTC.

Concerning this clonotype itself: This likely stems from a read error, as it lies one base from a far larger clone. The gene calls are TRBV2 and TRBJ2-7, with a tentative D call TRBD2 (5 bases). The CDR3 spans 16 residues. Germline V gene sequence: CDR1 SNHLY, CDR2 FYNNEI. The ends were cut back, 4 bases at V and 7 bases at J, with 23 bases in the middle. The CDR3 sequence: CASSGGSGRSYNEQYF. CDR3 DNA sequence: TGTGCCAGCAGTGGGGGATCGGGAAGATCCTACAATGAGCAGTACTTC.